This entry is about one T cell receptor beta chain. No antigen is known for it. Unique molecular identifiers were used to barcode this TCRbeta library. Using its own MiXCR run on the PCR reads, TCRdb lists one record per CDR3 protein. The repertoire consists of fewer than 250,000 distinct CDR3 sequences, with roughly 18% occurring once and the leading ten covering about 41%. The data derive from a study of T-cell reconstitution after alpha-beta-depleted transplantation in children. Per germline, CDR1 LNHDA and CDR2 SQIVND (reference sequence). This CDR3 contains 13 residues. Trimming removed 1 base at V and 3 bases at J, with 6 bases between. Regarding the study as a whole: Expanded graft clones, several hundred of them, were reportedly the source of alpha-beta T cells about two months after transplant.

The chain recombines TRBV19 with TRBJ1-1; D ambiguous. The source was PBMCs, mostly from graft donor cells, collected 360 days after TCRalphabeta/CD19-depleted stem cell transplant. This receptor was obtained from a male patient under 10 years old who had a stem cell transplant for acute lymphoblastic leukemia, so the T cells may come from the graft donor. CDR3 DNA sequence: TGTGCCAGTAGTATAGCGGAATACACTGAAGCTTTCTTT. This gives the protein CASSIAEYTEAFF.